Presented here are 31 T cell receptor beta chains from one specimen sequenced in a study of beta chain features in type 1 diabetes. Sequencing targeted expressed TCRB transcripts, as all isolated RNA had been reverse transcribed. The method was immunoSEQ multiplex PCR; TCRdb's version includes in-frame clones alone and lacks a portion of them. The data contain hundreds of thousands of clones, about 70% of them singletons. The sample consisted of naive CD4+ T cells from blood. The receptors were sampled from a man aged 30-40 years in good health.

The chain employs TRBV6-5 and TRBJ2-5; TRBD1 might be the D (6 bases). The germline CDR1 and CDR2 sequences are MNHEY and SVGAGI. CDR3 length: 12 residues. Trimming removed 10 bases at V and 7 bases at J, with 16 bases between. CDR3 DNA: TGTGCCACTCGGGACACCCCAGGGACCCAGTACTTC. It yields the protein CATRDTPGTQYF.

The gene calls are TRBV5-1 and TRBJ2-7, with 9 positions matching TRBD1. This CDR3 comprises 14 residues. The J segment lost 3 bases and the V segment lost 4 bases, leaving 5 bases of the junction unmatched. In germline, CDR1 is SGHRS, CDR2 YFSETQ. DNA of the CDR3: TGCGCCAGCAGCGTAACAGGGGGCAGCTACGAGCAGTACTTC. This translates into CASSVTGGSYEQYF.

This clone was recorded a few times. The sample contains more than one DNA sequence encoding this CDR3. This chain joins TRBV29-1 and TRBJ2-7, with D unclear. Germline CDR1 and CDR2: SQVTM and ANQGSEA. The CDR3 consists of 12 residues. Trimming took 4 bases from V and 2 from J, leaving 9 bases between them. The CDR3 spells CSVGTGTYEQYF. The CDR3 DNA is TGCAGCGTTGGCACCGGAACCTACGAGCAGTACTTC.

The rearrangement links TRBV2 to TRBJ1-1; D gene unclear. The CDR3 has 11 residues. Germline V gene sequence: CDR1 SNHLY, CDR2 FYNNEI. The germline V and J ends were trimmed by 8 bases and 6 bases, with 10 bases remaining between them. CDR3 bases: TGTGCCAGCGGTAATTCGGCTGAAGCTTTCTTT. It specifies CASGNSAEAFF.

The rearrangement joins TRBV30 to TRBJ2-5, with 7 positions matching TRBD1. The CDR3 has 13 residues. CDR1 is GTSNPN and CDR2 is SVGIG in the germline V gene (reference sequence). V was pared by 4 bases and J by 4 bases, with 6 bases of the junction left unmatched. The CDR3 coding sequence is TGTGCCTGGAATTCTCAGGGGGTAGAGACCCAGTACTTC. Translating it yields CAWNSQGVETQYF.

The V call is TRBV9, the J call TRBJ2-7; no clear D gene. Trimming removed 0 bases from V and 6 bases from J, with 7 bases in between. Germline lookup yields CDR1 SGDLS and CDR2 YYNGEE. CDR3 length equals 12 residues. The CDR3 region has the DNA TGTGCCAGCAGCGTAGAGTGGGGCGAGCAGTACTTC. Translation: CASSVEWGEQYF.

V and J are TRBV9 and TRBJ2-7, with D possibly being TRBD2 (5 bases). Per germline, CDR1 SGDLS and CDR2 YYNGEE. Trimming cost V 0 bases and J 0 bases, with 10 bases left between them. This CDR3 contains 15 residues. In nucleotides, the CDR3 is TGTGCCAGCAGCGTAGGACAAGCGGTCTCCTACGAGCAGTACTTC. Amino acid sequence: CASSVGQAVSYEQYF.

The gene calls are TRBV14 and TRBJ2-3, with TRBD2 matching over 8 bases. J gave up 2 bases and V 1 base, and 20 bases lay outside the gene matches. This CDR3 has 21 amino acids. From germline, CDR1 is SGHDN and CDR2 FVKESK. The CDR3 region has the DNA TGTGCCAGCAGCCAAGTCCGGAGATGGTCTTCAGCGGGGGTGAACACAGATACGCAGTATTTT. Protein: CASSQVRRWSSAGVNTDTQYF.

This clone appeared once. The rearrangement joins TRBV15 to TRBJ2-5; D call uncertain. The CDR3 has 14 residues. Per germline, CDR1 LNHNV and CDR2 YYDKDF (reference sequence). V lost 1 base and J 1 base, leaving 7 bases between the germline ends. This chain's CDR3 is CATSRVSSQETQYF. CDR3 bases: TGTGCCACCAGCAGAGTTAGCAGCCAAGAGACCCAGTACTTC.

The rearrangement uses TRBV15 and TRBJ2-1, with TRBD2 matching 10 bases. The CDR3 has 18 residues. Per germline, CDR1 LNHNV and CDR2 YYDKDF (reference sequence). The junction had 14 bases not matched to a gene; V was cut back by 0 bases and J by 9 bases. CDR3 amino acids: CATSRDLALAGEMSEQFF. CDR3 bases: TGTGCCACCAGCAGAGATCTGGCGCTAGCGGGAGAAATGAGTGAGCAGTTCTTC.

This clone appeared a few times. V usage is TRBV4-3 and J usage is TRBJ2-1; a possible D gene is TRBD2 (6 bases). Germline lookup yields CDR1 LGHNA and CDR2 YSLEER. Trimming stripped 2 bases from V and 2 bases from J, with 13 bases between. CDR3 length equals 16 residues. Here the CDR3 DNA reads TGCGCCAGCAGCCAACTCCTAGCGTCTCCCTACAATGAGCAGTTCTTC. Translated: CASSQLLASPYNEQFF.

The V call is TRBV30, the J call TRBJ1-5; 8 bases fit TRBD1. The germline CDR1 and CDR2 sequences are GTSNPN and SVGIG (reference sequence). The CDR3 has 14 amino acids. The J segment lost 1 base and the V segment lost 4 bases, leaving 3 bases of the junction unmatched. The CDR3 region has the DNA TGTGCCTGGAACCCAGGGGGCAGCAATCAGCCCCAGCATTTT. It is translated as CAWNPGGSNQPQHF.

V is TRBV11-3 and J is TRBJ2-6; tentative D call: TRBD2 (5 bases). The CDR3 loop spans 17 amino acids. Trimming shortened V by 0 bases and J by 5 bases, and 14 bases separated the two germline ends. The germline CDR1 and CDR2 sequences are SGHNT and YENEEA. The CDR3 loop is CASSLDPTGNWANVLTF. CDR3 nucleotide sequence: TGTGCCAGCAGCTTAGATCCAACGGGGAACTGGGCCAACGTCCTGACTTTC.

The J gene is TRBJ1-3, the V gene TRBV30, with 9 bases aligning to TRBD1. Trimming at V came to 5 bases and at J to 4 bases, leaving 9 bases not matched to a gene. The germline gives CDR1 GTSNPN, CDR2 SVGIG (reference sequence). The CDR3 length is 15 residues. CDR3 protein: CAWGSLQGAGNTIYF. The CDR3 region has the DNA TGTGCCTGGGGGTCCCTACAGGGGGCCGGAAACACCATATATTTT.

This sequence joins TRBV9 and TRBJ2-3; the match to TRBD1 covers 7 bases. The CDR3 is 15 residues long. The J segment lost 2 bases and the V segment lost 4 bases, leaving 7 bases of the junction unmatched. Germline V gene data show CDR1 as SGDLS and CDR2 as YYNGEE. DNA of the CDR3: TGTGCCAGCAGCATCTGGACAGGAACCACAGATACGCAGTATTTT. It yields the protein CASSIWTGTTDTQYF.

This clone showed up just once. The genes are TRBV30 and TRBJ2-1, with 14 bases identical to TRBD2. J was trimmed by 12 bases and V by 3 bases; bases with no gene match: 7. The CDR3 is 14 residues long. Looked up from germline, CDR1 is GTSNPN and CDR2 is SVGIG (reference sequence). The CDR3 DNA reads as TGTGCCTGGAGGCCGGGACTAGCGGGGGAGGGGCAGTTCTTC. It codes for CAWRPGLAGEGQFF.

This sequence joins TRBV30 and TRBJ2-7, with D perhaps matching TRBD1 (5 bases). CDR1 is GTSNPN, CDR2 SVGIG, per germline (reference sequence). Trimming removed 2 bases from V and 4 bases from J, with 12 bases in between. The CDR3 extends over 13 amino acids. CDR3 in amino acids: CAWSTGHLYEQYF. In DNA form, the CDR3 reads TGTGCCTGGAGTACCGGACACTTATACGAGCAGTACTTC.

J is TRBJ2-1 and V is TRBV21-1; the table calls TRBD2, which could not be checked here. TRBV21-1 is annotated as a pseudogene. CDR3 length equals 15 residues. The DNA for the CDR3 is TGTGCCAGCAGCAAAGGGAGGACTGACTACAATGAGCAGTTCTTC. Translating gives CASSKGRTDYNEQFF.

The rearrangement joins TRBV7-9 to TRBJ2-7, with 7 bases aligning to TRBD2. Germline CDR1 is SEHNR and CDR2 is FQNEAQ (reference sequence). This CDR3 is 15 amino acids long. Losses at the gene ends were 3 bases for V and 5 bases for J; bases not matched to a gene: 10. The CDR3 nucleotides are TGTGCCAGCAGCTTGGGATGGACTAGAAGTGACGAGCAGTACTTC. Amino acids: CASSLGWTRSDEQYF. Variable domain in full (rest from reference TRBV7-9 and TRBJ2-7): DTGVSQNPRHKITKRGQNVTFRCDPISEHNRLYWYRQTLGQGPEFLTYFQNEAQLEKSRLLSDRFSAERPKGSFSTLEIQRTEQGDSAMYLCASSLGWTRSDEQYFGPGTRLTVT.

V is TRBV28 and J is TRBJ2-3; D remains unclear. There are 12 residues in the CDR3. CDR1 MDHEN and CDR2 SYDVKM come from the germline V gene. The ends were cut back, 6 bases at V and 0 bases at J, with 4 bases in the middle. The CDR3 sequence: CASRDSTDTQYF. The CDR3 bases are TGTGCCAGCAGAGACAGCACAGATACGCAGTATTTT.

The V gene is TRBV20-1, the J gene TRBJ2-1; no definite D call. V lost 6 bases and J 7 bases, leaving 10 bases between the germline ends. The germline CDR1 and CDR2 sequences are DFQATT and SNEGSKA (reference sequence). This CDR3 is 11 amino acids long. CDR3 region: CSAPGVNEQFF. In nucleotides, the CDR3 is TGCAGTGCCCCGGGCGTGAATGAGCAGTTCTTC.

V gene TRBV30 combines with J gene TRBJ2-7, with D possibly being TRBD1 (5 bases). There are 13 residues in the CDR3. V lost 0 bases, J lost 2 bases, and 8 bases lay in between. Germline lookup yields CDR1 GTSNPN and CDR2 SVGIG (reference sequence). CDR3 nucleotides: TGTGCCTGGAGTGTACAGGCTGCCTACGAGCAGTACTTC. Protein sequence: CAWSVQAAYEQYF.

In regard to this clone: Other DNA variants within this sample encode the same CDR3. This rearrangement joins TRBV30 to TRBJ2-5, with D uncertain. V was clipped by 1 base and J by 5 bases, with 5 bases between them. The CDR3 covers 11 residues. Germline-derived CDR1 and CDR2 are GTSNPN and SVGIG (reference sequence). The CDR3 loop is CAWSGRETQYF. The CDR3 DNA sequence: TGTGCCTGGAGTGGTAGGGAGACCCAGTACTTC.

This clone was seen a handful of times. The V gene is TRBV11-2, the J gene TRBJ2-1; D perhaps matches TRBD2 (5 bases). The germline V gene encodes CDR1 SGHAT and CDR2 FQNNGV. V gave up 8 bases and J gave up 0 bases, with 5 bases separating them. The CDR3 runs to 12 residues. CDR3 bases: TGTGCCAGCGGGAGCTCCTACAATGAGCAGTTCTTC. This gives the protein CASGSSYNEQFF. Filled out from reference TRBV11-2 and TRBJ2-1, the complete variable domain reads EAGVAQSPRYKIIEKRQSVAFWCNPISGHATLYWYQQILGQGPKLLIQFQNNGVVDDSQLPKDRFSAERLKGVDSTLKIQPAKLEDSAVYLCASGSSYNEQFFGPGTRLTVL.

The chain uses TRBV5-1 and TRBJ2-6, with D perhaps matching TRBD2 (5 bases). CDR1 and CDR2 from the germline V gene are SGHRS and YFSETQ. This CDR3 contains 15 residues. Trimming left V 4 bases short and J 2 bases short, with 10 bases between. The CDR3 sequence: CASSPSGTGANVLTF. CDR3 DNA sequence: TGCGCCAGCAGCCCCTCCGGGACTGGGGCCAACGTCCTGACTTTC. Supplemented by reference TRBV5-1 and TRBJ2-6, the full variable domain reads KAGVTQTPRYLIKTRGQQVTLSCSPISGHRSVSWYQQTPGQGLQFLFEYFSETQRNKGNFPGRFSGRQFSNSRSEMNVSTLELGDSALYLCASSPSGTGANVLTFGAGSRLTVL.

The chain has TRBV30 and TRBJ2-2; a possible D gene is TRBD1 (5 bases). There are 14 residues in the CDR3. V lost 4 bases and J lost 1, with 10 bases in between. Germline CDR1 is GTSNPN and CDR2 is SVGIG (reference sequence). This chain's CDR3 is CAWIGAGNTGELFF. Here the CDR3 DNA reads TGTGCCTGGATAGGGGCAGGGAACACCGGGGAGCTGTTTTTT.

CDR3 sequence: CAWSVKGRGESNQPQHF. CDR3 DNA: TGTGCCTGGAGTGTAAAGGGCAGGGGGGAGAGCAATCAGCCCCAGCATTTT. The chain joins TRBV30 to TRBJ1-5; 7 bases map to TRBD1. Per germline, CDR1 GTSNPN and CDR2 SVGIG (reference sequence). J was trimmed by 1 base and V by 0 bases; bases with no gene match: 9. The CDR3 contains 17 residues.

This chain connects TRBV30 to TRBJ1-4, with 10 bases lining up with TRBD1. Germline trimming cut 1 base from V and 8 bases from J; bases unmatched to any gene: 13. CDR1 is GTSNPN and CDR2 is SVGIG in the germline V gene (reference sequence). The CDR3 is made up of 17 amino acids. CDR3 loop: CAWSAYLPGQGFEKLFF. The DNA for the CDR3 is TGTGCCTGGAGTGCCTACCTTCCGGGACAGGGGTTCGAAAAACTGTTTTTT.

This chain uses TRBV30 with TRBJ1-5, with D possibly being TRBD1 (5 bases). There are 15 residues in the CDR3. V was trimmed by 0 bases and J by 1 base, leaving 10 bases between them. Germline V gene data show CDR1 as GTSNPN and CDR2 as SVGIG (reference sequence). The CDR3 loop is CAWSVGAASNQPQHF. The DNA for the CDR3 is TGTGCCTGGAGTGTCGGGGCGGCAAGCAATCAGCCCCAGCATTTT. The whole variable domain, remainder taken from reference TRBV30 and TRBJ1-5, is SQTIHQWPATLVQPVGSPLSLECTVEGTSNPNLYWYRQAAGRGLQLLFYSVGIGQISSEVPQNLSASRPQDRQFILSSKKLLLSDSGFYLCAWSVGAASNQPQHFGDGTRLSIL.

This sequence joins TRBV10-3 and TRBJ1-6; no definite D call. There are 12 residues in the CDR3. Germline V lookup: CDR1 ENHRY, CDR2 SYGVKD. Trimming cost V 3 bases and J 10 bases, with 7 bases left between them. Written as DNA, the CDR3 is TGTGCCATCAGTGACAACCTGTCACCCCTCCACTTT. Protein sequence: CAISDNLSPLHF.

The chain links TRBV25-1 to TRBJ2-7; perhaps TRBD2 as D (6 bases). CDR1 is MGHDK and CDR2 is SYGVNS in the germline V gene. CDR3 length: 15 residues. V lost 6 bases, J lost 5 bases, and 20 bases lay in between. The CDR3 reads CASRAGTAGRNEQYF. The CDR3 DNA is TGTGCCAGCAGGGCGGGTACGGCAGGGAGGAACGAGCAGTACTTC.